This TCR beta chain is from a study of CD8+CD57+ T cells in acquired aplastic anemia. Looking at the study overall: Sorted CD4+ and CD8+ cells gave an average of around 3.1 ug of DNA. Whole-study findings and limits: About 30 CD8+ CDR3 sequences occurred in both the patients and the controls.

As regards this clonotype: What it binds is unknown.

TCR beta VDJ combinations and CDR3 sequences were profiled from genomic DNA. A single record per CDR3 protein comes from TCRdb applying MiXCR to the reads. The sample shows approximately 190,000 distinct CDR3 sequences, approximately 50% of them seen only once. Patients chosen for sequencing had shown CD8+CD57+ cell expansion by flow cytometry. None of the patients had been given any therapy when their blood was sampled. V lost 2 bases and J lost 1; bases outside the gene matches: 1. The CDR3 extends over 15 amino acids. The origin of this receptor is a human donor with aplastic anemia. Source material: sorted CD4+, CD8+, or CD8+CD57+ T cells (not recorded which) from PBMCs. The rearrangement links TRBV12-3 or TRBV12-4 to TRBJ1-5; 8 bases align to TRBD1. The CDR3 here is CASSLTGGSNQPQHF. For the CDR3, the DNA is TGTGCCAGCAGTTTAACAGGGGGAAGCAATCAGCCCCAGCATTTT.